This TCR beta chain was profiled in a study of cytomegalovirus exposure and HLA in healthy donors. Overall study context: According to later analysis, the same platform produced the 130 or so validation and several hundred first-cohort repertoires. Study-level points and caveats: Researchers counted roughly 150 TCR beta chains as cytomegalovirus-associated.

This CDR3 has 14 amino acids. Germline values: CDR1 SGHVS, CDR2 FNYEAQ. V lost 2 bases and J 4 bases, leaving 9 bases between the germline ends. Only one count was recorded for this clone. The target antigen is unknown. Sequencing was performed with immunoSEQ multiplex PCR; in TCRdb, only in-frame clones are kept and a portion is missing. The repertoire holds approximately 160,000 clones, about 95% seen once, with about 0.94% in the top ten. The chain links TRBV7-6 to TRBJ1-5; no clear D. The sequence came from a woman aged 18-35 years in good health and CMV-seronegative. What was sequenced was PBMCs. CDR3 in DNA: TGTGCCAGCAGCTTATGGGAGGGAAATCAGCCCCAGCATTTT. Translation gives CASSLWEGNQPQHF. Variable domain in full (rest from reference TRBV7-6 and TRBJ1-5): GAGVSQSPRYKVTKRGQDVALRCDPISGHVSLYWYRQALGQGPEFLTYFNYEAQQDKSGLPNDRFSAERPEGSISTLTIQRTEQRDSAMYRCASSLWEGNQPQHFGDGTRLSIL.